What follows are 23 T cell receptor beta chains derived from one specimen sequenced in a study of blood T cell repertoires in COVID-19. Using immunoSEQ multiplex PCR, the repertoire was profiled, and TCRdb retains in-frame clones only, with some absent. This sample has around 30,000 clones, with about 74% found just once. The sample taken for sequencing was peripheral blood. The receptors stem from a human donor in a cohort sampled during active COVID-19.

The chain uses TRBV7-2 and TRBJ2-7; D is possibly TRBD1 (6 bases). The CDR3 is 14 residues long. V was shortened by 3 bases and J by 1 base, with 10 bases between the two germline ends. Germline lookup yields CDR1 SGHTA and CDR2 FQGNSA. CDR3 DNA: TGTGCCAGCAGCTTGTTCCAGGGGTCCTACGAGCAGTACTTC. Its protein is CASSLFQGSYEQYF.

V is TRBV5-8 and J is TRBJ2-2; a possible D gene is TRBD1 (6 bases). This CDR3 spans 15 amino acids. V was shortened by 0 bases and J by 3 bases, with 9 bases between the two germline ends. Germline V CDR1 and CDR2: SGHTS, YDEGEE. CDR3 in amino acids: CASSLGQGYTGELFF. CDR3 DNA: TGTGCCAGCAGCTTGGGTCAGGGGTACACCGGGGAGCTGTTTTTT.

The genes are TRBV4-1 and TRBJ2-1, with 9 positions matching TRBD1. J lost 6 bases, V lost 6 bases, and 9 bases had no gene match. CDR1 and CDR2 from the germline V gene are MGHRA and YSYEKL. The CDR3 runs to 15 residues. The CDR3 bases are TGCGCCAGCAGGAATCCGGGACAGGGTTTCAATGAGCAGTTCTTC. It yields the protein CASRNPGQGFNEQFF.

The chain joins TRBV6-1 to TRBJ1-3; a possible D gene is TRBD1 (5 bases). Trimming removed 2 bases from V and 2 bases from J, with 10 bases in between. This CDR3 contains 15 residues. From germline, CDR1 is MNHNS and CDR2 SASEGT. CDR3: CASSERRGTGNTIYF. In nucleotides, the CDR3 is TGTGCCAGCAGTGAAAGGAGGGGAACTGGAAACACCATATATTTT.

V is TRBV6-5 and J is TRBJ2-3, with 7 positions matching TRBD2. Trimming cost V 10 bases and J 2 bases; bases outside gene matches: 12. The CDR3 sequence is 15 residues long. Germline V gene sequence: CDR1 MNHEY, CDR2 SVGAGI. The CDR3 loop reads CATDPGLTNTDTQYF. DNA of the CDR3: TGTGCCACCGACCCGGGACTAACTAACACAGATACGCAGTATTTT.

The V call is TRBV28, the J call TRBJ1-4, with TRBD1 as a possible D gene (5 bases). V lost 5 bases, J lost 4 bases, and 14 bases lay in between. The length of the CDR3 is 15 residues. Germline V CDR1 and CDR2: MDHEN, SYDVKM. The DNA for the CDR3 is TGTGCCAGCAGTCCCCAGGGTATCCTTAATGAAAAACTGTTTTTT. Amino acids: CASSPQGILNEKLFF.

This clone is classed as large. The gene calls are TRBV28 and TRBJ2-7; 8 nucleotides match TRBD1. The CDR3 extends over 14 amino acids. Trimming took 7 bases from V and 3 from J; bases not matched to a gene: 8. From germline, CDR1 is MDHEN and CDR2 SYDVKM. CDR3 nucleotides: TGTGCCAGCACCCTGGGGGACAGGCTCTACGAGCAGTACTTC. Its protein is CASTLGDRLYEQYF.

V and J are TRBV14 and TRBJ1-3; D may be TRBD1 (6 bases). This CDR3 comprises 15 residues. Per the germline V gene, CDR1 is SGHDN and CDR2 is FVKESK. V was trimmed by 5 bases and J by 1 base, leaving 12 bases between them. The CDR3 nucleotides read TGTGCCAGCAGCGAGGGGGAGGGGTCTGGAAACACCATATATTTT. The encoded protein is CASSEGEGSGNTIYF.

The J gene is TRBJ2-3, the V gene TRBV7-6, with 12 bases matching TRBD2. Trimming at V came to 1 base and at J to 4 bases, leaving 0 bases not matched to a gene. The CDR3 is 15 amino acids. Germline CDR1 reads SGHVS; CDR2 reads FNYEAQ. The CDR3 loop reads CASSLGLAGADTQYF. The CDR3 region has the DNA TGTGCCAGCAGCTTAGGACTAGCGGGGGCAGATACGCAGTATTTT.

The chain uses TRBV6-1 and TRBJ1-2; D uncertain. The CDR3 extends over 15 amino acids. Germline loops: CDR1 MNHNS, CDR2 SASEGT. Trimming pared 2 bases from V and 8 bases from J, leaving 18 bases between. CDR3 nucleotides: TGTGCCAGCAGTGAACGCTCCGGGAGTCTGGCCGGCTACACCTTC. Translated: CASSERSGSLAGYTF.

The rearrangement uses TRBV6-2 or TRBV6-3 and TRBJ2-3; D possibly corresponds to TRBD1 (5 bases). CDR3 size: 12 residues. Trimming stripped 4 bases from V and 7 bases from J, with 9 bases between. The germline V gene has CDR1 MNHEY and CDR2 SVGEGT. The DNA for the CDR3 is TGTGCCAGCAGTTGGCCAGGGTATACGCAGTATTTT. It encodes CASSWPGYTQYF.

This clone has only a few counts. The rearrangement links TRBV6-6 to TRBJ2-3, with TRBD2 matching over 14 bases. Germline CDR1 MNHNY, CDR2 SVGAGI (reference sequence). The ends lost 5 bases at V and 4 bases at J; junction bases unmatched: 11. The CDR3 contains 18 residues. CDR3 region: CASSLTSGGVGVADTQYF. Written as DNA, the CDR3 is TGTGCCAGCAGTCTGACTAGCGGGGGGGTCGGGGTCGCAGATACGCAGTATTTT.

This rearrangement joins TRBV25-1 to TRBJ1-5; 10 nucleotides agree with TRBD1. In germline, CDR1 is MGHDK, CDR2 SYGVNS. V lost 4 bases to trimming and J lost 6 bases; unmatched junction nucleotides: 3. The CDR3 consists of 14 residues. CDR3 amino acids: CASSAGQGSQPQHF. CDR3 DNA: TGTGCCAGCAGTGCGGGACAGGGGAGTCAGCCCCAGCATTTT. Together with reference TRBV25-1 and TRBJ1-5, the CDR3 gives the full variable domain: EADIYQTPRYLVIGTGKKITLECSQTMGHDKMYWYQQDPGMELHLIHYSYGVNSTEKGDLSSESTVSRIRTEHFPLTLESARPSHTSQYLCASSAGQGSQPQHFGDGTRLSIL.

The chain employs TRBV7-2 and TRBJ2-1, with 7 bases identical to TRBD2. J lost 4 bases, V lost 2 bases, and 2 bases had no gene match. CDR1 is SGHTA, CDR2 FQGNSA, per germline. This CDR3 comprises 14 residues. The chain's CDR3 is CASSLLAGYNEQFF. Written as DNA, the CDR3 is TGTGCCAGCAGCTTATTAGCGGGTTACAATGAGCAGTTCTTC.

The J gene is TRBJ1-2, the V gene TRBV6-5; TRBD1 might be the D (6 bases). CDR3 length: 15 amino acids. Between the trimmed V and J ends, which lost 2 bases and 11 bases, there was a span of 21 bases. CDR1 is MNHEY, CDR2 SVGAGI, per germline. CDR3 sequence (DNA): TGTGCCAGCAGTTACATCCAGGGACAAAGCTCCCCATACACCTTC. It specifies CASSYIQGQSSPYTF.

V and J are TRBV11-3 and TRBJ2-7; 12 positions agree with TRBD2. The ends lost 5 bases at V and 5 bases at J; junction bases unmatched: 13. The CDR3 is 17 residues long. CDR1 and CDR2 (germline): SGHNT, YENEEA. The CDR3 reads CASSQAQTSGSTHEQYF. Written as DNA, the CDR3 is TGTGCCAGCAGCCAGGCCCAGACTAGCGGGAGCACCCACGAGCAGTACTTC.

The chain is built from TRBV10-3 and TRBJ1-5; 9 nucleotides align to TRBD1. Germline V gene data show CDR1 as ENHRY and CDR2 as SYGVKD. The CDR3 consists of 20 residues. The trim removed 2 bases at V and 5 bases at J, leaving 19 bases unmatched. The CDR3 region is CAISEPFGQGKGYRHQPQHF. In DNA, the CDR3 is TGTGCCATCAGTGAGCCGTTCGGACAGGGGAAGGGATATAGGCATCAGCCCCAGCATTTT.

V and J are TRBV6-6 and TRBJ2-7, with D possibly being TRBD2 (5 bases). Germline V CDR1 and CDR2: MNHNY, SVGAGI (reference sequence). The V end was cut by 7 bases, the J end by 3 bases, with 10 bases between. The CDR3 covers 12 residues. The DNA of the CDR3 is TGTGCCAGCACCCAGCGGAGCTACGAGCAGTACTTC. Its protein is CASTQRSYEQYF.

This clone was observed once. This chain uses TRBV4-2 with TRBJ2-7, with 7 positions matching TRBD1. Germline assignment: CDR1 LGHNA and CDR2 YNFKEQ. The CDR3 runs 17 residues. Trimming at V came to 1 base and at J to 3 bases, leaving 12 bases not matched to a gene. CDR3 nucleotide sequence: TGTGCCAGCAGCCAAGGTACAGGGGCAGAACCGAACTACGAGCAGTACTTC. It is translated as CASSQGTGAEPNYEQYF.

V is TRBV18 and J is TRBJ2-7; weak D call: TRBD1 (6 bases). The germline V gene encodes CDR1 KGHSH and CDR2 LQKENI. The CDR3 is made up of 16 amino acids. Trimming took off 3 bases at V and 3 bases at J, with 18 bases between the two ends. Here the CDR3 DNA reads TGTGCCAGCTCACCCCGACCACCCGGACAGAACTACGAGCAGTACTTC. It codes for CASSPRPPGQNYEQYF.

The DNA of the CDR3 is TGTGCCAGTAGTTGGGCGGGAGGCGCGCAGTACTTC. As protein: CASSWAGGAQYF. The V and J genes are TRBV19 and TRBJ2-7, with 8 bases matching TRBD2. This CDR3 region has 12 residues. Germline assignment: CDR1 LNHDA and CDR2 SQIVND (reference sequence). Trimming at V came to 5 bases and at J to 9 bases, leaving 6 bases not matched to a gene.

The chain recombines TRBV2 with TRBJ2-7, with 12 positions matching TRBD1. Germline loops: CDR1 SNHLY, CDR2 FYNNEI. CDR3 length: 17 amino acids. With V trimmed by 5 bases and J by 0 bases, 8 bases remained unmatched. In nucleotides, the CDR3 is TGTGCCAGCAGTATTCCGGGACAGGGGGCGGTCTCCTACGAGCAGTACTTC. Encoded protein: CASSIPGQGAVSYEQYF.

The chain carries TRBV20-1 and TRBJ2-7; TRBD1 aligns across 10 bases. The CDR3 is 11 amino acids. CDR1 and CDR2 (germline): DFQATT, SNEGSKA (reference sequence). V trimming: 6 bases; J trimming: 6 bases; junction bases outside the gene matches: 2. CDR3 loop: CSAGTGVEQYF. The CDR3 coding sequence is TGCAGTGCCGGGACAGGGGTCGAGCAGTACTTC.